These 29 T cell receptor beta chains share one sample of origin, sequenced in a study of T cells in Graves' hyperthyroidism and ophthalmopathy. RNA transcripts served as the template for amplifying TCR beta CDR3 regions. The HTBI primer set drove a first-round RT-PCR of the TCR CDR3. TCRdb reprocessed the multiplex PCR reads with MiXCR, giving one entry per CDR3 protein. The sample includes about 610,000 distinct CDR3 sequences, 14% to 15% of them seen just once. The material sequenced was blood. These receptors all come from a woman aged 35 to 49 with Graves' ophthalmopathy.

This clonotype was detected ten times or more. The chain carries TRBV20-1 and TRBJ2-7; D possibly matches TRBD1 or TRBD2 (5 bases each). The V gene lost 4 bases and the J gene lost 1 base, with 11 bases spanning the gap. CDR1 DFQATT and CDR2 SNEGSKA come from the germline V gene (reference sequence). The CDR3 has 13 residues. CDR3 amino acids: CSATPRGSYEQYF. The CDR3 DNA follows: TGCAGTGCTACGCCGAGGGGTTCCTACGAGCAGTACTTC.

Only a few counts were recorded for this clonotype. The rearrangement uses TRBV7-9 and TRBJ1-2; no firm D call. V lost 3 bases, J lost 3 bases, and 5 bases lay in between. Germline-derived CDR1 and CDR2 are SEHNR and FQNEAQ (reference sequence). This CDR3 is 12 amino acids long. CDR3 nucleotides: TGTGCCAGCAGCTTTAGACACTATGGCTACACCTTC. It codes for CASSFRHYGYTF.

J is TRBJ2-7 and V is TRBV6-5; D may be TRBD2 (5 bases). Germline CDR1 MNHEY, CDR2 SVGAGI. V lost 2 bases and J 6 bases, leaving 11 bases between the germline ends. This CDR3 contains 13 residues. The CDR3 DNA follows: TGTGCCAGCAGTTACGTGGACGGGGTCGAGCAGTACTTC. This encodes CASSYVDGVEQYF.

This clonotype was counted at least ten times. J is TRBJ2-7 and V is TRBV6-2 or TRBV6-3; 13 positions match TRBD2. V trimming: 4 bases; J trimming: 4 bases; junction bases outside the gene matches: 4. CDR3 size: 15 residues. Germline assignment: CDR1 MNHEY and CDR2 SVGEGT. The CDR3 here is CASSSILAGGYEQYF. Here the CDR3 DNA reads TGTGCCAGCAGTTCGATACTAGCGGGAGGGTACGAGCAGTACTTC.

This clonotype was counted between two and nine times. This sequence joins TRBV20-1 and TRBJ2-5, with D possibly TRBD2 on 6 matching bases. The ends were cut back, 1 base at V and 3 bases at J, with 12 bases in the middle. There are 14 residues in the CDR3. CDR1 DFQATT and CDR2 SNEGSKA come from the germline V gene (reference sequence). The DNA of the CDR3 is TGCAGTGCTAGAGCATGGGACTTGGAAGAGACCCAGTACTTC. As protein: CSARAWDLEETQYF.

This clonotype showed up just a few times. V is TRBV19 and J is TRBJ2-7; D not certain. Deletions cut 1 base from V and 3 bases from J, with 7 bases between. Germline V lookup: CDR1 LNHDA, CDR2 SQIVND (reference sequence). The CDR3 loop spans 13 amino acids. The chain's CDR3 is CASSIGLVYEQYF. The CDR3 DNA reads TGTGCCAGTAGTATAGGGTTGGTCTACGAGCAGTACTTC.

The rearrangement joins TRBV7-8 to TRBJ1-6, with D maybe TRBD1 (5 bases). V lost 5 bases to trimming and J lost 9 bases, with 23 bases between them. From germline, CDR1 is SGHVS and CDR2 FQNEAQ. This CDR3 region has 17 residues. CDR3 DNA: TGTGCCAGCAGCCCTTCAACTGGGGCCCCTCTTGGTTCACCCCTCCACTTT. As protein: CASSPSTGAPLGSPLHF.

This clonotype was seen repeatedly, ten times or more. The chain joins TRBV28 to TRBJ2-7; 7 bases align to TRBD1. In germline, CDR1 is MDHEN, CDR2 SYDVKM. The J segment lost 0 bases and the V segment lost 9 bases, leaving 8 bases of the junction unmatched. The CDR3 runs to 14 residues. This CDR3 is CASLGQISSYEQYF. The CDR3 nucleotides read TGTGCCAGTCTGGGACAGATAAGCTCCTACGAGCAGTACTTC.

This clonotype was recorded at least ten times. The J gene is TRBJ1-5, the V gene TRBV6-5; no reliable D call. The CDR3 contains 14 residues. Germline CDR1 MNHEY, CDR2 SVGAGI. Trimming removed 2 bases at V and 0 bases at J, with 5 bases between. The CDR3 loop reads CASSYGDSNQPQHF. CDR3 nucleotide sequence: TGTGCCAGCAGTTACGGCGATAGCAATCAGCCCCAGCATTTT.

Many counts were recorded for this clonotype. The rearrangement joins TRBV20-1 to TRBJ2-7; D is possibly TRBD2 (5 bases). The germline CDR1 and CDR2 sequences are DFQATT and SNEGSKA (reference sequence). The V gene lost 1 base and the J gene lost 3 bases, with 10 bases spanning the gap. The CDR3 loop spans 13 amino acids. This chain's CDR3 is CSARVGADYEQYF. The CDR3 DNA is TGCAGTGCTAGAGTGGGAGCAGACTACGAGCAGTACTTC.

This clonotype came up many times. The chain joins TRBV28 to TRBJ2-7; D remains unclear. V lost 4 bases and J lost 3, with 16 bases in between. Germline V gene lookup returns CDR1 MDHEN and CDR2 SYDVKM. This CDR3 contains 15 residues. The CDR3 nucleotides read TGTGCCAGCAGTTCCGGGTCCCACACGAACTACGAGCAGTACTTC. Translation: CASSSGSHTNYEQYF.

The J gene is TRBJ2-7, the V gene TRBV11-1, with 12 bases fitting TRBD1. The V and J ends lost 2 bases and 6 bases, in that order; junction bases with no gene match: 8. Germline assignment: CDR1 SGHAT and CDR2 FQDESV (reference sequence). The CDR3 is 16 amino acids. The CDR3 nucleotides are TGTGCCAGCAGCTTACGGTCGGGACAGGGGGCTGGCGAGCAGTACTTC. Its translation is CASSLRSGQGAGEQYF.

The table lists this clonotype with many counts. V is TRBV12-3 or TRBV12-4 and J is TRBJ2-1, with TRBD2 identical over 9 bases. V lost 6 bases and J lost 3; bases outside the gene matches: 6. The CDR3 runs 15 residues. The CDR3 spells CASRSSGSLYNEQFF. The CDR3, as DNA: TGTGCCAGCAGGAGTAGCGGGAGTCTCTACAATGAGCAGTTCTTC.

The sample holds a few counts of this clonotype. Its ends do not fully match the called genes, so a read error is possible. The gene calls are TRBV20-1 and TRBJ2-7, with D perhaps given as TRBD1 or TRBD2 (5 bases each). This CDR3 has 15 amino acids. Germline CDR1 reads DFQATT; CDR2 reads SNEGSKA (reference sequence). As DNA, the CDR3 is TGCAGTGCTACTCCTGCCGGAACAGGCGACTACGGGCAGTACTTC. Its protein is CSATPAGTGDYGQYF.

Many counts were recorded for this clonotype. This sequence joins TRBV28 and TRBJ2-7, with D perhaps matching TRBD2 (5 bases). This CDR3 has 15 residues. Between the trimmed V and J ends, which lost 0 bases and 1 base, there was a span of 10 bases. Germline CDR1 MDHEN, CDR2 SYDVKM. The CDR3 DNA reads TGTGCCAGCAGTTTATGGGGGAGATCATCCTACGAGCAGTACTTC. The encoded protein is CASSLWGRSSYEQYF.

This clonotype was counted ten times or more. This chain joins TRBV7-9 and TRBJ2-5; D is unclear. The CDR3 sequence is 15 residues long. Deletions cut 0 bases from V and 2 bases from J, with 10 bases between. Germline V gives CDR1 SEHNR, CDR2 FQNEAQ (reference sequence). The CDR3 nucleotides are TGTGCCAGCAGCTTAGCGTTGGCAGGACAAGAGACCCAGTACTTC. It yields the protein CASSLALAGQETQYF. The full variable domain, rest sourced from reference TRBV7-9 and TRBJ2-5, is DTGVSQNPRHKITKRGQNVTFRCDPISEHNRLYWYRQTLGQGPEFLTYFQNEAQLEKSRLLSDRFSAERPKGSFSTLEIQRTEQGDSAMYLCASSLALAGQETQYFGPGTRLLVL.

This clonotype came up many times. J is TRBJ2-2 and V is TRBV29-1; either TRBD1 or TRBD2 may supply D (5 bases each). The germline gives CDR1 SQVTM, CDR2 ANQGSEA. Trimming pared 4 bases from V and 2 bases from J, leaving 11 bases between. This CDR3 has 14 residues. For the CDR3, the DNA is TGCAGCGTTGTAGGGACGGACAACACCGGGGAGCTGTTTTTT. Translating gives CSVVGTDNTGELFF.

This clonotype was found many times. The chain joins TRBV28 to TRBJ1-5; D gene uncertain. The germline V and J ends were trimmed by 4 bases and 0 bases, with 7 bases remaining between them. Germline CDR1 MDHEN, CDR2 SYDVKM. This CDR3 spans 14 amino acids. DNA of the CDR3: TGTGCCAGCAGTTCCCTAGGTAGCAATCAGCCCCAGCATTTT. Its protein product is CASSSLGSNQPQHF.

This chain joins TRBV25-1 and TRBJ2-2, with a tentative D call TRBD1 (5 bases). CDR1 and CDR2 (germline): MGHDK, SYGVNS. The CDR3 consists of 13 residues. V dropped 6 bases and J dropped 5 bases, with 10 bases sitting between them. CDR3 bases: TGTGCCAGCAGAGCTCAGGGTACCGGGGAGCTGTTTTTT. This translates into CASRAQGTGELFF. Complete variable domain (other parts from reference TRBV25-1 and TRBJ2-2): EADIYQTPRYLVIGTGKKITLECSQTMGHDKMYWYQQDPGMELHLIHYSYGVNSTEKGDLSSESTVSRIRTEHFPLTLESARPSHTSQYLCASRAQGTGELFFGEGSRLTVL.

V usage is TRBV6-1 and J usage is TRBJ1-3; D unclear. The CDR3 spans 13 residues. V lost 2 bases and J lost 4, with 6 bases in between. The germline V gene encodes CDR1 MNHNS and CDR2 SASEGT. The CDR3 spells CASSETQGNTIYF. The CDR3 DNA follows: TGTGCCAGCAGTGAAACGCAGGGAAACACCATATATTTT.

This clonotype was recorded only once. The chain employs TRBV6-1 and TRBJ2-5, with 7 bases matching TRBD1. From germline, CDR1 is MNHNS and CDR2 SASEGT. The CDR3 has 15 amino acids. V shed 3 bases, J shed 1 base, and the junction held 5 bases outside the gene matches. The CDR3 spells CASSDFRQGQETQYF. In DNA, the CDR3 is TGTGCCAGCAGTGACTTTCGACAGGGCCAAGAGACCCAGTACTTC.

There are many counts of this clonotype. The V and J genes are TRBV12-5 and TRBJ1-1, with D unresolved. This CDR3 has 12 amino acids. The germline gives CDR1 LGHNT, CDR2 FRNRAP. Trimming took 3 bases from V and 3 from J, leaving 5 bases between them. The CDR3 DNA reads TGTGCTAGTGGTTTCATGGACACTGAAGCTTTCTTT. It translates to CASGFMDTEAFF.

This clonotype has a count of ten or more. The J gene is TRBJ2-2, the V gene TRBV2, with TRBD2 identical over 10 bases. V lost 3 bases, J lost 4 bases, and 8 bases stayed unmatched. The CDR3 spans 17 residues. CDR1 and CDR2 from the germline V gene are SNHLY and FYNNEI. The CDR3 sequence: CASSDELAGVGTGELFF. DNA of the CDR3: TGTGCCAGCAGTGATGAGCTAGCGGGAGTCGGCACCGGGGAGCTGTTTTTT.

The sample holds many counts of this clonotype. The V call is TRBV6-5, the J call TRBJ2-3, with no clear D. From germline, CDR1 is MNHEY and CDR2 SVGAGI. This CDR3 is built from 14 residues. Trimming left V 2 bases short and J 2 bases short, with 8 bases between. The CDR3 loop reads CASSYRSPTDTQYF. The CDR3 bases are TGTGCCAGCAGTTACAGAAGCCCCACAGATACGCAGTATTTT.

The chain recombines TRBV5-1 with TRBJ1-2; 7 nucleotides agree with TRBD1. Germline assignment: CDR1 SGHRS and CDR2 YFSETQ. V was clipped by 1 base and J by 6 bases; unmatched bases: 6. The CDR3 contains 14 residues. CDR3 amino acids: CASSLRTGAHGYTF. DNA for the CDR3: TGCGCCAGCAGCTTGAGAACAGGGGCGCATGGCTACACCTTC.

This clonotype was detected a few times. The chain has TRBV5-1 and TRBJ1-2; D gene ambiguous. This CDR3 has 14 amino acids. The germline V and J ends were trimmed by 0 bases and 4 bases, with 10 bases remaining between them. CDR1 and CDR2 (germline): SGHRS, YFSETQ. CDR3: CASSLESPLYGYTF. DNA of the CDR3: TGCGCCAGCAGCTTGGAGTCCCCTCTCTATGGCTACACCTTC.

This clonotype was detected a few times. The J gene is TRBJ2-5, the V gene TRBV5-1; D call uncertain. Trimming stripped 4 bases from V and 2 bases from J, with 6 bases between. Germline V gene sequence: CDR1 SGHRS, CDR2 YFSETQ. This CDR3 is built from 12 residues. In DNA, the CDR3 is TGCGCCAGCAGCACCACACAAGAGACCCAGTACTTC. It encodes CASSTTQETQYF.

This clonotype was recorded at least ten times. This chain joins TRBV27 and TRBJ1-5; D might be TRBD1 (6 bases). Germline-derived CDR1 and CDR2 are MNHEY and SMNVEV (reference sequence). The CDR3 is 13 residues long. The V and J ends lost 5 bases and 4 bases respectively, with 9 bases between them. The CDR3 DNA is TGTGCCAGCAGTCGGGGGCGGAATCAGCCCCAGCATTTT. This gives the protein CASSRGRNQPQHF.

This clonotype was observed at least ten times. The chain employs TRBV28 and TRBJ2-7, with TRBD1 matching over 8 bases. The junction had 11 bases not matched to a gene; V was cut back by 6 bases and J by 7 bases. The CDR3 covers 14 residues. Germline values: CDR1 MDHEN, CDR2 SYDVKM. CDR3 nucleotides: TGTGCCAGCAGACCTACAGGGGGGCGAGTGGAGCAGTACTTC. Its protein is CASRPTGGRVEQYF.